A selection of T cell receptor beta chains follows, all from one sample in a study of technical replicates of blood from a few donors. Only in-frame clones appear in the TCRdb table, and some are missing; sequencing was by immunoSEQ multiplex PCR. The sample has tens of thousands of clones, around 89% seen once. The sequencing input was PBMCs. These receptors originate from a human donor in good health. Some clones in this sample may be carry-over from other donors' samples. The CDR3 runs from the conserved cysteine through the conserved F or W. D genes are given only for firm matches. For some rows the clone size is stated as once, few or many, or as a class when expanded; others skip it.

j_call v_call clone_size d_call cdr3_nt cdr3_aa
TRBJ2-3 TRBV7-2 - - TGTGCCAGCAGCTCACAGAGAACAGATACGCAGTATTTT CASSSQRTDTQYF
TRBJ2-1 TRBV2 - TRBD1 TGTGCCAGCCAGGGGACAGGGATTAATGAGCAGTTCTTC CASQGTGINEQFF
TRBJ1-1 TRBV20-1 - - TGCAGTGCCACTACGGGCACTGAAGCTTTCTTT CSATTGTEAFF
TRBJ2-7 TRBV6-5 few TRBD2 TGTGCCAGCAGTTACACTAGCGGGAGTTCCTACGAGCAGTACTTC CASSYTSGSSYEQYF
TRBJ1-2 TRBV29-1 - - TGCAGCATCCAGGAGGGAAACTATGGCTACACCTTC CSIQEGNYGYTF
TRBJ2-1 TRBV13 - - TGTGCCAGCAGCGTCTACCACAATGAGCAGTTCTTC CASSVYHNEQFF
TRBJ2-4 TRBV18 once TRBD2 TGTGCCAGCTCACCAGACACTAGCGCCCTCTTGGGCAAAAACATTCAGTACTTC CASSPDTSALLGKNIQYF
TRBJ1-2 TRBV7-6 once - TGTGCCAGCAGCTTAGGGGACACGAGGTTGACTAACTATGGCTACACCTTC CASSLGDTRLTNYGYTF
TRBJ1-2 TRBV20-1 - - TGCAGTGCTAGTCCCGGGTTTGGCTACACCTTC CSASPGFGYTF
TRBJ2-2 TRBV7-9 once - TGTGCCAGCAGCTTATCGACAGGCCTTTTATCCGGGGAGCTGTTTTTT CASSLSTGLLSGELFF
TRBJ2-1 TRBV27 - TRBD2 TGTGCCAGCAGTTCCCCCCAGCGGGGGGTCGTTGAGCAGTTCTTC CASSSPQRGVVEQFF
TRBJ1-2 TRBV7-9 - - TGTGCCAGCAGCCCCGAGGGAGGTGGCTACACCTTC CASSPEGGGYTF
TRBJ2-7 TRBV2 - - TGTGCCAGCAGTGAATCCTCAGGCGAGCAGTACTTC CASSESSGEQYF
TRBJ2-7 TRBV19 - TRBD2 TGTGCCAGTATTCCCCCCAAACTAGCGGAAAGCTCCTACGAGCAGTACTTC CASIPPKLAESSYEQYF
TRBJ2-3 TRBV5-6 - - TGTGCCAGAAGCACAGACGGGGGGCCCGGAGATACGCAGTATTTT CARSTDGGPGDTQYF
TRBJ2-3 TRBV7-9 - TRBD1 TGTGCCAGCAGCTATCCGGGACAGGGTAATCGCCCTACAGATACGCAGTATTTT CASSYPGQGNRPTDTQYF
TRBJ2-7 TRBV5-4 once TRBD2 TGTGCCAGCAGCTTTACTAGCGGGTTTGTCTACGAGCAGTACTTC CASSFTSGFVYEQYF
TRBJ1-1 TRBV5-1 few TRBD1 TGCGCCAGCAGCTTGAAACCTGGGACAGAGGCCCGAGCTTTCTTT CASSLKPGTEARAFF
TRBJ1-1 TRBV6-6 - - TGTGCCAGCAGTTACGCAGGGCAGAACACTGAAGCTTTCTTT CASSYAGQNTEAFF
TRBJ2-5 TRBV5-4 - - TGTGCCAGCAGCGCAACCGCGGGCCCTGTGGAGACCCAGTACTTC CASSATAGPVETQYF
TRBJ1-2 TRBV5-6 - - TGTGCCAGCAGCCCGACATTTGACTATGGCTACACCTTC CASSPTFDYGYTF
TRBJ1-2 TRBV7-9 - TRBD1 TGTGCCAGCAGCAACCGGGACAGAGGGCTCGGAGGCTACACCTTC CASSNRDRGLGGYTF
TRBJ1-1 TRBV27 - - TGTGCCAGCAGACGAGCATTGAACACTGAAGCTTTCTTT CASRRALNTEAFF
TRBJ1-1 TRBV29-1 - - TGCAGCGGTGGGGGGGGCAGGGGTCGGAACACTGAAGCTTTCTTT CSGGGGRGRNTEAFF
TRBJ2-7 TRBV19 - - TGTGCCAGTAGTATTTGGGACAATGCCTACGAGCAGTACTTC CASSIWDNAYEQYF
TRBJ2-5 TRBV5-1 - - TGCGCCAGCAGCCGGACCGGGGAAGAGACCCAGTACTTC CASSRTGEETQYF
TRBJ1-3 TRBV7-6 - - TGTGCCAGCAGCTTCGAACAGAAAATCTCTGGAAACACCATATATTTT CASSFEQKISGNTIYF
TRBJ2-7 TRBV7-8 - TRBD1 TGTGCCAGCAGCTTCAACAGGGGTCCAACCGAGCAGTACTTC CASSFNRGPTEQYF
TRBJ1-1 TRBV15 once - TGTGCCACCAGCGTGACAGGGAACACTGAAGCTTTCTTT CATSVTGNTEAFF
TRBJ2-7 TRBV11-2 - - TGTGCCAGCAGCTTCGGACAAACCTACGAGCAGTACTTC CASSFGQTYEQYF
TRBJ1-5 TRBV23-1 - - TGCGCCAGCAGTCAATCCCACGGTAGCAATCAGCCCCAGCATTTT CASSQSHGSNQPQHF
TRBJ1-6 TRBV23-1 - TRBD1 TGCGCCAGCAGGCCCGGGACAGAGCTCCACTTT CASRPGTELHF
TRBJ2-7 TRBV18 - TRBD2 TGTGCCAGCTCACCAAATAGCGGGGGGGTTAACACCTACGAGCAGTACTTC CASSPNSGGVNTYEQYF
TRBJ1-2 TRBV5-6 - - TGTGCCAGCAGCTTGGGGGGGGAGGGCACCGCACCTTATGGCTACACCTTC CASSLGGEGTAPYGYTF
TRBJ1-5 TRBV7-9 - TRBD1 TGTGCCAGCAGCCCTGACAGGGGGGATCAGCCCCAGCATTTT CASSPDRGDQPQHF
TRBJ2-1 TRBV9 - TRBD2 TGTGCCAGCAGCCCCTCCGGGGCGGGGGACTACAATGAGCAGTTCTTC CASSPSGAGDYNEQFF
TRBJ1-6 TRBV27 - TRBD1 TGTGCCAGCAGTCCCCGAGGGGGCTTATCGAATAATTCACCCCTCCACTTT CASSPRGGLSNNSPLHF
TRBJ1-6 TRBV2 few TRBD1 TGTGCCAGCAGTGGGCAGGGGGCTGATTCACCCCTCCACTTT CASSGQGADSPLHF
TRBJ2-1 TRBV2 - TRBD2 TGTGCCAGCAAACTAGCGGTCGAGCAGTTCTTC CASKLAVEQFF
TRBJ2-7 TRBV11-3 - TRBD1 TGTGCCAGCAGCATGACAGGGCGAACCTACGAGCAGTACTTC CASSMTGRTYEQYF
TRBJ2-6 TRBV9 - - TGTGCCAGTAATTCTTTGATTGTGGGCGATGGGGCCAACGTCCTGACTTTC CASNSLIVGDGANVLTF
TRBJ1-1 TRBV10-1 - - TGCGCCAGCAGGTTCCAGGGAAACACTGAAGCTTTCTTT CASRFQGNTEAFF
TRBJ2-4 TRBV5-5 once TRBD2 TGTGCCAGCAGCTTGGTTGTAGCGGGAGAGTGGAACATTCAGTACTTC CASSLVVAGEWNIQYF
TRBJ2-7 TRBV4-3 - TRBD1 TGCGCCAGCAGCCAACAAGCGAGGACAGGAAATTCCTACGAGCAGTACTTC CASSQQARTGNSYEQYF
TRBJ2-3 TRBV6-1 - - TGTGCCAGCAGTGAAGGAGAGGGAGCAGATACGCAGTATTTT CASSEGEGADTQYF
TRBJ2-7 TRBV7-9 once TRBD1 TGTGCCAGCAGCTTGACAGGGGGCTATCGGTACGAGCAGTACTTC CASSLTGGYRYEQYF
TRBJ2-3 TRBV30 - TRBD2 TGTGCCTGGAATCCGCTAGCGGGTAACACAGATACGCAGTATTTT CAWNPLAGNTDTQYF
TRBJ2-7 TRBV5-1 - TRBD1 TGCGCCAGCAGCTTTGGACAGGGAGGATACGAGCAGTACTTC CASSFGQGGYEQYF
TRBJ2-3 TRBV10-3 once TRBD2 TGTGCCACTAGCGGGGTTAGCACAGATACGCAGTATTTT CATSGVSTDTQYF
TRBJ2-3 TRBV5-6 - TRBD2 TGTGCCAGCAGCTTGGGCCTAGCGGGAGTCGAAGATACGCAGTATTTT CASSLGLAGVEDTQYF
TRBJ2-7 TRBV7-3 - TRBD2 TGTGCCAGCAGCTTACGCGGGAGCGACGAGCAGTACTTC CASSLRGSDEQYF
TRBJ2-3 TRBV4-3 - TRBD2 TGCGCCAGCAGCCAAGATCCCGGGAGGGCCACAGATACGCAGTATTTT CASSQDPGRATDTQYF
TRBJ2-7 TRBV5-4 - - TGTGCCAGCAGCTTGTATGGCGGCTCCTACGAGCAGTACTTC CASSLYGGSYEQYF
TRBJ1-1 TRBV4-3 few - TGCGCCAGCAGCCCCAGGGGTAAAAACACTGAAGCTTTCTTT CASSPRGKNTEAFF
TRBJ1-6 TRBV14 - TRBD1 TGTGCCAGCAGACACGGGACAGTTAATTCACCCCTCCACTTT CASRHGTVNSPLHF